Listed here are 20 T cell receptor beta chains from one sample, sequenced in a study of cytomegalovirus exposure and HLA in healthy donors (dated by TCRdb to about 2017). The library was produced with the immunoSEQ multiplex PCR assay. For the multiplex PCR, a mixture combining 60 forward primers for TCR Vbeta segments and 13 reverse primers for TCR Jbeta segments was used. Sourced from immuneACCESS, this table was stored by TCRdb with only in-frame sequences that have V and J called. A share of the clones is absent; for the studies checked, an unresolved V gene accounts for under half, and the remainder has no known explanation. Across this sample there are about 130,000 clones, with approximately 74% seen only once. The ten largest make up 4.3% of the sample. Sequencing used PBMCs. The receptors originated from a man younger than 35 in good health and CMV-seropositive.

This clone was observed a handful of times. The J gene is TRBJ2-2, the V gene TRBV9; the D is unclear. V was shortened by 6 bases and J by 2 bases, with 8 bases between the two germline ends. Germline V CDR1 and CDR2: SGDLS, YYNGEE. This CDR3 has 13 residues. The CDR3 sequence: CASTRGNTGELFF. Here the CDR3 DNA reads TGTGCCAGCACCCGCGGTAACACCGGGGAGCTGTTTTTT.

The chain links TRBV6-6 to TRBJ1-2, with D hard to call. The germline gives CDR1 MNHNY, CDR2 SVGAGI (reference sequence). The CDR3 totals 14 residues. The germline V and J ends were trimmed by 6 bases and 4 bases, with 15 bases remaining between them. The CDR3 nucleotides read TGTGCCAGCAGAACCCCGGCGGTAGGCTATGGCTACACCTTC. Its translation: CASRTPAVGYGYTF.

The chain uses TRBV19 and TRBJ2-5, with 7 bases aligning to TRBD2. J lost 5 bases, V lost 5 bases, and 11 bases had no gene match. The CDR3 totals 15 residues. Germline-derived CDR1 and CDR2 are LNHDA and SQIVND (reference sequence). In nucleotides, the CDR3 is TGTGCCAGTAGTGGGGAGCGGGGCCGGGGGGAGACCCAGTACTTC. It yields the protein CASSGERGRGETQYF.

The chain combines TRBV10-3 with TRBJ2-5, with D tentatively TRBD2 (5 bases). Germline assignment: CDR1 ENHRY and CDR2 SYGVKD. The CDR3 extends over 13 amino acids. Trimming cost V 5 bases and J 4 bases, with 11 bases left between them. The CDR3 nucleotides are TGTGCCATCAGTCCCGGACTTCGAGAGACCCAGTACTTC. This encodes CAISPGLRETQYF.

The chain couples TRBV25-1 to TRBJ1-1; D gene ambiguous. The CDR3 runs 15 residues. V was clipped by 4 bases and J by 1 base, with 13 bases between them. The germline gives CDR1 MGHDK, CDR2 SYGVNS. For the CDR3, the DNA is TGTGCCAGCAGTGCCCCGGCGGTTACGAACACTGAAGCTTTCTTT. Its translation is CASSAPAVTNTEAFF.

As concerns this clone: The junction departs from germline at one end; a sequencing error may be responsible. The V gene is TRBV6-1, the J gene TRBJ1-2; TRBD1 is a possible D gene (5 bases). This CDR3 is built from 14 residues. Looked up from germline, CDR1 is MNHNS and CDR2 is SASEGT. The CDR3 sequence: CASSEGAGYEGYTF. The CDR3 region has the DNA TGTGCCAGCAGCGAAGGGGCGGGGTATGAAGGCTACACCTTC.

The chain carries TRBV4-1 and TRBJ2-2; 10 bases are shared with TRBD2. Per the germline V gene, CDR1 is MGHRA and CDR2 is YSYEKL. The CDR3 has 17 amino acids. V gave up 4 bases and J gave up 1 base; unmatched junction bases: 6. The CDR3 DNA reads TGCGCCAGCAGCCTCGTCGGACTAGCGGTGAACACCGGGGAGCTGTTTTTT. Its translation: CASSLVGLAVNTGELFF.

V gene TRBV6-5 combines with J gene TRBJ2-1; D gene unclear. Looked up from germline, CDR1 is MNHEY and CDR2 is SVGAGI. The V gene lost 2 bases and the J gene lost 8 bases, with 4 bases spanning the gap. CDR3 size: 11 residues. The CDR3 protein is CASSYADEQFF. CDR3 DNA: TGTGCCAGCAGTTACGCGGATGAGCAGTTCTTC.

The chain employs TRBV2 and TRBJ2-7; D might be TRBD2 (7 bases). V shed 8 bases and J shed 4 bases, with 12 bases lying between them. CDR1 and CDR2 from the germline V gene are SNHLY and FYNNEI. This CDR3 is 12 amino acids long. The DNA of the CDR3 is TGTGCCAGCTCGGGGGGCCTTTACGAGCAGTACTTC. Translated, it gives CASSGGLYEQYF.

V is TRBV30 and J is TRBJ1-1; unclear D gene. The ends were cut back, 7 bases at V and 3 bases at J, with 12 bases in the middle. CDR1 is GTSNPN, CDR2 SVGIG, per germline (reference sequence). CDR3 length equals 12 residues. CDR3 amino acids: CAYSVTDTEAFF. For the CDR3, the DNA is TGTGCCTACTCCGTAACGGACACTGAAGCTTTCTTT. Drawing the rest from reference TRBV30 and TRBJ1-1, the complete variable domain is SQTIHQWPATLVQPVGSPLSLECTVEGTSNPNLYWYRQAAGRGLQLLFYSVGIGQISSEVPQNLSASRPQDRQFILSSKKLLLSDSGFYLCAYSVTDTEAFFGQGTRLTVV.

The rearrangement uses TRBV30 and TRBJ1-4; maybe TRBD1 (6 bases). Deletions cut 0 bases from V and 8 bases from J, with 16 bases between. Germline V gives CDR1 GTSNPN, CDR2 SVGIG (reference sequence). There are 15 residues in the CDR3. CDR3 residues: CAWSVPRRGGEKLFF. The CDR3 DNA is TGTGCCTGGAGTGTACCCCGCAGGGGTGGGGAAAAACTGTTTTTT.

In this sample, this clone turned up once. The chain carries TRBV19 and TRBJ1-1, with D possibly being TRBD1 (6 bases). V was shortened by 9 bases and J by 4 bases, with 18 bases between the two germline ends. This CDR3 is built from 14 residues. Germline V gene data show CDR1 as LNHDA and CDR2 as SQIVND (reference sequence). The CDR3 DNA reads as TGTGCCAGCTACAGGGAATCGAGGACCACTGAAGCTTTCTTT. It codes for CASYRESRTTEAFF.

In DNA, the CDR3 is TGTGCCAGCAGCTCAGGACAGGATGGCTACACCTTC. Translation: CASSSGQDGYTF. The chain joins TRBV7-9 to TRBJ1-2, with 7 bases matching TRBD1. V lost 4 bases and J lost 6; bases outside the gene matches: 2. The CDR3 consists of 12 residues. Per germline, CDR1 SEHNR and CDR2 FQNEAQ (reference sequence).

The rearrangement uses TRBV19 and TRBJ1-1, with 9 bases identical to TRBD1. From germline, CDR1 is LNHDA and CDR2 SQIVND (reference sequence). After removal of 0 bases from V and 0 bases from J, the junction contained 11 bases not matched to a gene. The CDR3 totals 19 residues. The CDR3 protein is CASSIDNSGQGRLNTEAFF. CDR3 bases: TGTGCCAGTAGTATAGATAACTCAGGACAGGGGAGGTTGAACACTGAAGCTTTCTTT.

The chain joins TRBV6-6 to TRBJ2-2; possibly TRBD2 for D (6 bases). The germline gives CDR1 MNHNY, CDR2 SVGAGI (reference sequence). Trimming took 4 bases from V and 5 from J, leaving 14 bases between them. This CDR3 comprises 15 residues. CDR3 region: CASSLAGRSTGELFF. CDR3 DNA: TGTGCCAGCAGTTTGGCCGGGAGATCGACCGGGGAGCTGTTTTTT.

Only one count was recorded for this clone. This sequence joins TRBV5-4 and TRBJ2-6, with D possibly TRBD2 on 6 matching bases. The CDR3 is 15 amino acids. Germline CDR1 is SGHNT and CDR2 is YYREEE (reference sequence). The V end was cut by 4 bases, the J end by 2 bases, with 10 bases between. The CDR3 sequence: CASSPGVTGANVLTF. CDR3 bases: TGTGCCAGCAGCCCGGGAGTTACTGGGGCCAACGTCCTGACTTTC. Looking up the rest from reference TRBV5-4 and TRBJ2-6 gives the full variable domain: ETGVTQSPTHLIKTRGQQVTLRCSSQSGHNTVSWYQQALGQGPQFIFQYYREEENGRGNFPPRFSGLQFPNYSSELNVNALELDDSALYLCASSPGVTGANVLTFGAGSRLTVL.

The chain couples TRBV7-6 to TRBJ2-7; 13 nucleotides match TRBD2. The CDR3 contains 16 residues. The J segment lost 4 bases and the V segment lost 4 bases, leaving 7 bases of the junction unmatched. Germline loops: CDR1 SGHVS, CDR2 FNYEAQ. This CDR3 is CASSSGLAGQLYEQYF. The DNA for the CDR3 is TGTGCCAGCAGCTCGGGACTAGCGGGACAACTTTACGAGCAGTACTTC.

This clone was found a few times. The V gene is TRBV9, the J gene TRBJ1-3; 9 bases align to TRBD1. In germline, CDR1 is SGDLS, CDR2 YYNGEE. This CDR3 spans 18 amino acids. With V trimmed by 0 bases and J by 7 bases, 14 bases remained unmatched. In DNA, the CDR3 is TGTGCCAGCAGCGTAGTAGGAGGCCCGGGACAGGGTATTAACACCATATATTTT. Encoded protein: CASSVVGGPGQGINTIYF.

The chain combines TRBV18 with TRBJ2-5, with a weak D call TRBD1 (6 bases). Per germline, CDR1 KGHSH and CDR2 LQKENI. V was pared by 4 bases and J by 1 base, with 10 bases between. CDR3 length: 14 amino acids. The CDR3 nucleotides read TGTGCCAGCTCACTACAGGGCCCCCAAGAGACCCAGTACTTC. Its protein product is CASSLQGPQETQYF.

CDR3 in amino acids: CASSIGGGYEQYF. The CDR3 region has the DNA TGTGCCAGTAGTATAGGAGGGGGCTACGAGCAGTACTTC. V gene TRBV19 combines with J gene TRBJ2-7; tentatively, D is TRBD1 (6 bases). CDR1 is LNHDA, CDR2 SQIVND, per germline (reference sequence). The CDR3 consists of 13 residues. The V gene lost 1 base and the J gene lost 3 bases, with 7 bases spanning the gap.